This T cell receptor (beta chain) originates from a study of T cells generated in artificial thymic organoids (dated by TCRdb to about 2017). For the wider study: In some experiments, thymic T cells were further FACS-purified to deplete CD4 immature single positive or double positive precursors. The displayed repertoire sequencing data were described as being representative of three independent experiments. TCR alpha and beta CDR3 repertoires of in vitro artificial thymic organoid-derived CD8 single positive T cells were compared with thymic and peripheral blood naive CD8 T cells. General conclusions and limits of the study: The TCR clonotype diversity of organoid-derived CD8 single positive T cells was physiological and comparable to that of naive CD8 T cells from thymus and blood.

Enrichment of primary CD8+ T cells was performed with magnetic beads using the Miltenyi CD8+ T cell Isolation Kit. Organoid and thymic CD3+TCRalphabeta+CD8 single positive T cells were FACS sorted before RNA extraction. For each sample, total RNA was purified from about 40,000 to 200,000 sorted cells using the RNeasy Micro kit, and RNA quality was checked on an Agilent RNA 6000 Nano chip. To release thymocytes, thymic fragments were dissected, broken up by pipetting and passed through a 70 um strainer. Separate semi-nested PCR amplifications were run for the TCRalpha and TCRbeta libraries, using Advantage 2 and reverse primers located in the TRAC or TRBC constant regions. The amount of total RNA used for first-strand cDNA synthesis ranged from 3.5 to 500 ng. TCR cDNA libraries were generated by 5'-RACE using the SMARTer PCR cDNA Synthesis kit, with a poly-dT primer employed for first-strand synthesis. Semi-nested constant-region reverse primers carried 5-nucleotide sample-specific barcodes, and products were cleaned with the Zymo DNA Clean and Concentrator-5 kit. Up to ten barcoded samples were pooled, ligated to Illumina adaptors and sequenced as 2 x 150 bp paired-end reads on an Illumina MiSeq. The original methods were these. After demultiplexing, reads were aligned using BLAT against a custom library built from IMGT containing every combination of human TRAV, TRAJ, TRBV, TRBD and TRBJ. The best BLAT hits were picked using pslCDnaFilter (-maxAligns=1, -ignoreIntrons), and custom Perl scripts were used to calculate clonotype frequencies. Starting from the raw public reads, TCRdb applied fastp trimming at Q25, assembled clones with MiXCR and retained in-frame beta chains. Entries that share a CDR3 protein sequence are merged under the most common genes and DNA. The V and J calls here are based on TCRdb, not the publication. This sample lists about 9,000 distinct CDR3 sequences; around 18% were detected once. More than 1.4% of the sample is taken by the ten largest.

The CDR3 runs 15 amino acids, cysteine and phenylalanine included. Only CDR3 DNA is held: 45 bases, read in frame from base 1. V gives up 5 bases and J gives up 9 bases, and the segment between their germline ends measures 17 bases. The germline V gene (reference sequence) specifies LNHNV as CDR1 and YYDKDF as CDR2. This clonotype was detected many times. Its specific antigen is unknown. Base qualities are not provided; no much larger clone lies one nucleotide away. This receptor chain uses TRBV15 and TRBJ1-6; a weak D assignment points to TRBD1 (5 bases agree). The sequence was obtained from a human donor who gave cord blood stem cells for thymic organoid culture, a cardiac surgery patient who gave postnatal thymus, or a blood donor (not recorded which). The sequenced sample was naive CD8+ T cells from the thymus. The sample's cell subset or site label, decoded: CD3+TCRalphabeta+CD8SP T cells; for blood, CD45RO-CCR7+ naive CD8+ T cells. The sequenced DNA is TGTGCCACCAGCTTACCCAGGGAGTTAGGTTCACCCCTCCACTTT. Its protein reads: CATSLPRELGSPLHF.